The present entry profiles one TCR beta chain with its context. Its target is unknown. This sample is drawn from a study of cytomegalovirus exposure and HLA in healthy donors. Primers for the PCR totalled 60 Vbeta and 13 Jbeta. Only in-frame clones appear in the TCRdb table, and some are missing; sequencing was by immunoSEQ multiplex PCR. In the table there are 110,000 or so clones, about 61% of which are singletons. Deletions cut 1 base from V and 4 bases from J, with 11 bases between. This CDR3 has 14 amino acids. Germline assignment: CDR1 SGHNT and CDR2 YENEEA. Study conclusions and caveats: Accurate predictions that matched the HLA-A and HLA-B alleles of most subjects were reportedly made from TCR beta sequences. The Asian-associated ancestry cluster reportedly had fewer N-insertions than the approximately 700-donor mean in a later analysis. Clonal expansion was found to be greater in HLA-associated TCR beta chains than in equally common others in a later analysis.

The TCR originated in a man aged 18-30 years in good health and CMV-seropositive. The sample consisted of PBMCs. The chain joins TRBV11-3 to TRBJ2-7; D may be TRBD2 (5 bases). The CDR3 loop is CASSLGPRGYEQYF. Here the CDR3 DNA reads TGTGCCAGCAGCTTAGGTCCCCGGGGATACGAGCAGTACTTC.